One and the same sample provided the 19 T cell receptor beta chains below, sequenced in a study of T cell repertoires in cytomegalovirus infection. Via MiXCR, TCRdb re-called the reads, giving one row per CDR3 protein. This table has about 770,000 distinct CDR3 sequences, 25% to 30% appearing once. These TCRs are of unknown antigen specificity. Sequencing used cultured CD8+ T cells from PBMCs, obtained from culture after CMV antigen stimulation. These receptors all come from a human donor in good health (CMV status not recorded). Some clones in this sample may be carry-over from other donors' samples.

The V and J genes are TRBV7-9 and TRBJ2-2; D not certain. The V gene's germline CDR1 is SEHNR and CDR2 FQNEAQ (reference sequence). This CDR3 is 13 amino acids long. With 4 bases removed from V and 4 bases from J, the gap between germline ends came to 7 bases. As DNA, the CDR3 is TGTGCCAGCAGCTCCGACGGCACCGGGGAGCTGTTTTTT. This sequence encodes CASSSDGTGELFF.

The rearrangement links TRBV4-3 to TRBJ2-2; 11 bases fit TRBD1. V gave up 0 bases and J gave up 4 bases; unmatched junction bases: 4. Germline V gene lookup returns CDR1 LGHNA and CDR2 YSLEER. There are 17 residues in the CDR3. The CDR3 is CASSQEMGTGGTGELFF. In DNA form, the CDR3 reads TGCGCCAGCAGCCAAGAAATGGGGACAGGGGGCACCGGGGAGCTGTTTTTT.

V usage is TRBV10-3 and J usage is TRBJ2-7, with a possible D match to TRBD2 (5 bases). The V gene lost 8 bases and the J gene lost 3 bases, with 11 bases spanning the gap. There are 12 residues in the CDR3. The V gene's germline CDR1 is ENHRY and CDR2 SYGVKD. In DNA form, the CDR3 reads TGTGCCATCGGGTCTGGGAGCTACGAGCAGTACGTC. It codes for CAIGSGSYEQYV.

This clonotype was observed a handful of times. The CDR3, as DNA: TGTGCCAGCAGCTTAGCGGGCCGGGCAAGGAGCACAGATACGCAGTATTTT. Encoded protein: CASSLAGRARSTDTQYF. The J gene is TRBJ2-3, the V gene TRBV7-9, with D unresolved. The germline V gene encodes CDR1 SEHNR and CDR2 FQNEAQ (reference sequence). The CDR3 covers 17 residues. Deletions cut 0 bases from V and 0 bases from J, with 13 bases between.

This clonotype has more than one count but fewer than ten. V usage is TRBV6-5 and J usage is TRBJ2-1; maybe TRBD2 (5 bases). Trimming removed 0 bases from V and 8 bases from J, with 8 bases in between. The CDR3 is 13 residues long. Germline V lookup: CDR1 MNHEY, CDR2 SVGAGI. CDR3 DNA sequence: TGTGCCAGCAGTTACTCCCAGGAGGATGAGCAGTTCTTC. Residues: CASSYSQEDEQFF.

This clonotype occurred a few times. The chain combines TRBV7-6 with TRBJ2-4; the match to TRBD2 covers 7 bases. CDR3 length: 15 residues. CDR1 is SGHVS and CDR2 is FNYEAQ in the germline V gene. With 0 bases clipped from V and 8 bases from J, the junction kept 7 bases outside the gene matches. CDR3 loop: CASSLAWGGNDIQYF. The CDR3 DNA follows: TGTGCCAGCAGCTTAGCATGGGGGGGGAATGACATTCAGTACTTC.

This clonotype was observed a few times. The CDR3 loop is CASSRGTSGTYNEQFF. DNA for the CDR3: TGCGCCAGCAGCCGAGGGACTAGCGGGACTTACAATGAGCAGTTCTTC. The rearrangement uses TRBV4-1 and TRBJ2-1; 13 bases fit TRBD2. V was pared by 4 bases and J by 4 bases, with 4 bases of the junction left unmatched. Germline V gene lookup returns CDR1 MGHRA and CDR2 YSYEKL. The CDR3 is 16 residues long.

Written as DNA, the CDR3 is TGTGCCTCCCGAGGGCGGGGGGGTTACAATGAGCAGTTCTTC. As protein: CASRGRGGYNEQFF. The chain uses TRBV10-3 and TRBJ2-1; TRBD2 aligns across 9 bases. Germline CDR1 ENHRY, CDR2 SYGVKD. The CDR3 sequence is 14 residues long. Trimming took 11 bases from V and 4 from J; bases not matched to a gene: 9.

This clonotype was seen a few times. The rearrangement links TRBV7-9 to TRBJ2-5; the D is unclear. The CDR3 is made up of 16 amino acids. Per germline, CDR1 SEHNR and CDR2 FQNEAQ (reference sequence). V shed 5 bases and J shed 2 bases, with 18 bases lying between them. The CDR3 DNA sequence: TGTGCCAGCAGCCAAAGACGGACGGATCAACAAGAGACCCAGTACTTC. The encoded protein is CASSQRRTDQQETQYF.

In this sample, this clonotype turned up a few times. The chain couples TRBV29-1 to TRBJ2-1, with 8 bases identical to TRBD2. This CDR3 is built from 16 residues. Germline-derived CDR1 and CDR2 are SQVTM and ANQGSEA. After removal of 4 bases from V and 0 bases from J, the junction contained 8 bases not matched to a gene. CDR3 sequence (DNA): TGCAGCGTTGCTTTAGCGGGGCAACACTCCTACAATGAGCAGTTCTTC. It translates to CSVALAGQHSYNEQFF.

The chain is built from TRBV15 and TRBJ1-2, with D unclear. V was trimmed by 2 bases and J by 3 bases, leaving 10 bases between them. The germline V gene encodes CDR1 LNHNV and CDR2 YYDKDF (reference sequence). This CDR3 contains 14 residues. Here the CDR3 DNA reads TGTGCCACCAGCAGAATTCTACACGACTATGGCTACACCTTC. Its translation: CATSRILHDYGYTF. Using reference TRBV15 and TRBJ1-2 for the parts outside the CDR3, the full variable domain is DAMVIQNPRYQVTQFGKPVTLSCSQTLNHNVMYWYQQKSSQAPKLLFHYYDKDFNNEADTPDNFQSRRPNTSFCFLDIRSPGLGDTAMYLCATSRILHDYGYTFGSGTRLTVV.

This clonotype was observed at least ten times. The rearrangement uses TRBV12-3 or TRBV12-4 and TRBJ2-1; D call uncertain. This CDR3 comprises 13 residues. The V gene lost 6 bases and the J gene lost 5 bases, with 11 bases spanning the gap. As DNA, the CDR3 is TGTGCCAGCAGCCCACCTGATGACAATGAGCAGTTCTTC. This codes for CASSPPDDNEQFF.

This clonotype came up a few times. CDR3 DNA sequence: TGTGCCAGCAGTGAAATTATAGCTGAAGCTTTCTTT. This gives the protein CASSEIIAEAFF. J is TRBJ1-1 and V is TRBV6-1; the D is unclear. The CDR3 is 12 residues long. Trimming cost V 2 bases and J 6 bases, with 7 bases left between them. Germline V gives CDR1 MNHNS, CDR2 SASEGT.

The genes are TRBV4-2 and TRBJ1-1, with D hard to call. The CDR3 is 16 residues long. Germline V gene lookup returns CDR1 LGHNA and CDR2 YNFKEQ. V lost 0 bases and J lost 5, with 16 bases in between. CDR3 in amino acids: CASSQDSKGRRTEAFF. CDR3 nucleotides: TGTGCCAGCAGCCAAGATTCTAAGGGTAGGAGGACTGAAGCTTTCTTT.

Many counts were recorded for this clonotype. This sequence joins TRBV7-8 and TRBJ2-6; D ambiguous. V was clipped by 5 bases and J by 0 bases, with 11 bases between them. This CDR3 spans 16 amino acids. The germline V gene encodes CDR1 SGHVS and CDR2 FQNEAQ. The CDR3 spells CASSPNRISGANVLTF. CDR3 DNA: TGTGCCAGCAGCCCTAACCGGATCTCTGGGGCCAACGTCCTGACTTTC.

The sample holds a few counts of this clonotype. The genes are TRBV7-8 and TRBJ1-1; 9 bases align to TRBD1. Trimming at V came to 1 base and at J to 4 bases, leaving 7 bases not matched to a gene. This CDR3 comprises 16 residues. Germline CDR1 and CDR2: SGHVS and FQNEAQ. CDR3 in amino acids: CASSLDLGQGTTEAFF. CDR3 coding DNA: TGTGCCAGCAGCTTAGATCTCGGACAGGGGACCACTGAAGCTTTCTTT.

This clonotype appeared many times. The chain has TRBV7-9 and TRBJ1-2; 7 positions agree with TRBD1. Looked up from germline, CDR1 is SEHNR and CDR2 is FQNEAQ (reference sequence). CDR3 length equals 16 residues. The ends lost 5 bases at V and 0 bases at J; junction bases unmatched: 9. For the CDR3, the DNA is TGTGCCAGCAGCCCAACCCGGGACAGCTCTAACTATGGCTACACCTTC. Its protein is CASSPTRDSSNYGYTF.

This chain connects TRBV19 to TRBJ2-2; D perhaps matches TRBD2 (6 bases). The CDR3 contains 12 residues. V dropped 5 bases and J dropped 6 bases, with 7 bases sitting between them. Germline V gene lookup returns CDR1 LNHDA and CDR2 SQIVND (reference sequence). The CDR3 coding sequence is TGTGCCAGTAGTCGGGGGTCCGGGGAGCTGTTTTTT. Its translation: CASSRGSGELFF.

The chain couples TRBV7-6 to TRBJ2-5; 10 nucleotides agree with TRBD2. Losses at the gene ends were 0 bases for V and 4 bases for J; bases not matched to a gene: 5. The CDR3 has 16 amino acids. Germline loops: CDR1 SGHVS, CDR2 FNYEAQ. The CDR3 loop is CASSLASGGARETQYF. CDR3 coding DNA: TGTGCCAGCAGCTTAGCGAGCGGGGGGGCTCGAGAGACCCAGTACTTC.